One and the same sample provided the 11 T cell receptor beta chains below, sequenced in a study of blood T cell repertoires in COVID-19. Assay: immunoSEQ multiplex PCR; the TCRdb copy retains only in-frame clones and omits some. The sample has some 120,000 clones, over 75% seen once. The specimen sequenced was peripheral blood. Receptors were obtained from a man between 65 and 80 years old with active or convalescent COVID-19.

This chain's CDR3 is CASSRTGVGANVLTF. The CDR3 DNA is TGTGCCAGCAGCCGTACAGGGGTAGGGGCCAACGTCCTGACTTTC. The gene calls are TRBV3-1 (or the pseudogene TRBV3-2) and TRBJ2-6; 7 bases map to TRBD1. Germline V CDR1 and CDR2: LGHDT, YNNKEL (reference sequence). The CDR3 runs 15 residues. The trim removed 4 bases at V and 4 bases at J, leaving 4 bases unmatched.

V is TRBV5-1 and J is TRBJ1-2; 11 nucleotides align to TRBD1. The CDR3 spans 14 residues. Germline V gene data show CDR1 as SGHRS and CDR2 as YFSETQ. V lost 2 bases to trimming and J lost 8 bases; unmatched junction nucleotides: 5. Here the CDR3 DNA reads TGCGCCAGCAGCTTAGGGACAGGGGGAAAAGGCTACACCTTC. The encoded protein is CASSLGTGGKGYTF.

The chain joins TRBV12-5 to TRBJ2-3; no clear D gene. The CDR3 is 14 residues long. V was clipped by 3 bases and J by 2 bases, with 9 bases between them. The V gene's germline CDR1 is LGHNT and CDR2 FRNRAP. The CDR3 region is CASGFGEATDTQYF. As DNA, the CDR3 is TGTGCTAGTGGTTTCGGTGAAGCCACAGATACGCAGTATTTT. The full variable domain, rest sourced from reference TRBV12-5 and TRBJ2-3, is DARVTQTPRHKVTEMGQEVTMRCQPILGHNTVFWYRQTMMQGLELLAYFRNRAPLDDSGMPKDRFSAEMPDATLATLKIQPSEPRDSAVYFCASGFGEATDTQYFGPGTRLTVL.

This chain joins TRBV5-4 and TRBJ2-7; 11 bases match TRBD1. Germline-derived CDR1 and CDR2 are SGHNT and YYREEE (reference sequence). With V trimmed by 4 bases and J by 2 bases, 5 bases remained unmatched. This CDR3 has 15 residues. The CDR3 nucleotides are TGTGCCAGCAGCCTCCCGGGACAGGGGGCCTACGAGCAGTACTTC. Its translation is CASSLPGQGAYEQYF.

This clone was seen once. V and J are TRBV10-3 and TRBJ1-1; TRBD1 agrees at 8 bases. The CDR3 totals 15 residues. The trim removed 10 bases at V and 3 bases at J, leaving 13 bases unmatched. Germline CDR1 and CDR2: ENHRY and SYGVKD. CDR3 sequence reads: CATIPYTGGDTEAFF. The CDR3 DNA reads TGTGCCACCATCCCCTATACAGGGGGGGACACTGAAGCTTTCTTT.

The CDR3 here is CASSLDQGGYGYTF. CDR3 in DNA: TGTGCCAGCAGCTTAGATCAGGGTGGCTATGGCTACACCTTC. This chain connects TRBV11-2 to TRBJ1-2, with D possibly matching TRBD1 (5 bases). The germline V and J ends were trimmed by 0 bases and 4 bases, with 9 bases remaining between them. The CDR3 is 14 amino acids. Germline V gene data show CDR1 as SGHAT and CDR2 as FQNNGV. Full variable domain (rest looked up from reference TRBV11-2 and TRBJ1-2): EAGVAQSPRYKIIEKRQSVAFWCNPISGHATLYWYQQILGQGPKLLIQFQNNGVVDDSQLPKDRFSAERLKGVDSTLKIQPAKLEDSAVYLCASSLDQGGYGYTFGSGTRLTVV.

This chain connects TRBV27 to TRBJ2-1, with 12 nucleotides matching TRBD2. The ends lost 4 bases at V and 4 bases at J; junction bases unmatched: 2. Germline assignment: CDR1 MNHEY and CDR2 SMNVEV (reference sequence). CDR3 length equals 15 residues. The CDR3 loop is CASSYGLAGYNEQFF. As DNA, the CDR3 is TGTGCCAGCAGTTACGGACTAGCGGGATACAATGAGCAGTTCTTC.

The chain couples TRBV3-1 (or the pseudogene TRBV3-2) to TRBJ1-1, with a possible D match to TRBD1 (5 bases). Germline assignment: CDR1 LGHDT and CDR2 YNNKEL (reference sequence). The V gene lost 0 bases and the J gene lost 1 base, with 9 bases spanning the gap. The CDR3 is made up of 15 amino acids. CDR3 in DNA: TGTGCCAGCAGCCAAGAATCTGGGGCGAACACTGAAGCTTTCTTT. Translation: CASSQESGANTEAFF.

CDR3 sequence: CASSQGETGVGQGKSSYEQYF. The CDR3 nucleotides are TGTGCCAGCAGCCAAGGGGAAACAGGGGTAGGTCAGGGGAAGAGCTCCTACGAGCAGTACTTC. The rearrangement links TRBV4-2 to TRBJ2-7, with 7 bases fitting TRBD1. Per the germline V gene, CDR1 is LGHNA and CDR2 is YNFKEQ. Germline trimming cut 1 base from V and 0 bases from J; bases unmatched to any gene: 21. This CDR3 spans 21 amino acids.

The V and J genes are TRBV7-2 and TRBJ1-2; 8 nucleotides align to TRBD1. V gave up 5 bases and J gave up 4 bases; unmatched junction bases: 6. The CDR3 spans 14 residues. Germline V gene sequence: CDR1 SGHTA, CDR2 FQGNSA. The CDR3 nucleotides read TGTGCCAGCAGCGGCCGGACAGGGAGCTATGGCTACACCTTC. Translation gives CASSGRTGSYGYTF. The full variable domain, in which reference TRBV7-2 and TRBJ1-2 provide the parts outside the CDR3, is GAGVSQSPSNKVTEKGKDVELRCDPISGHTALYWYRQSLGQGLEFLIYFQGNSAPDKSGLPSDRFSAERTGGSVSTLTIQRTQQEDSAVYLCASSGRTGSYGYTFGSGTRLTVV.

The chain joins TRBV18 to TRBJ2-7; possibly TRBD1 for D (5 bases). CDR3 length: 11 residues. Trimming left V 3 bases short and J 9 bases short, with 9 bases between. Germline CDR1 is KGHSH and CDR2 is LQKENI. The CDR3 DNA follows: TGTGCCAGCTCACCCGATACAGGGCAGTACTTC. The encoded protein is CASSPDTGQYF. The entire variable domain, with the rest obtained from reference TRBV18 and TRBJ2-7, is as follows: NAGVMQNPRHLVRRRGQEARLRCSPMKGHSHVYWYRQLPEEGLKFMVYLQKENIIDESGMPKERFSAEFPKEGPSILRIQQVVRGDSAAYFCASSPDTGQYFGPGTRLTVT.